This paragraph covers one T cell receptor (beta chain) sequence. The data were obtained in a study of blood T cells in healthy people across ages. The second PCR ran about 6 to 11 cycles with a sample-barcoded 5' primer and J-beta primers. TCRdb reprocessed the 5' RACE reads via MiXCR and lists one record per CDR3 protein. Among about 380,000 distinct CDR3 sequences listed, roughly half were seen once. V dropped 1 base and J dropped 1 base, with 7 bases sitting between them. The CDR3 has 14 amino acids. In germline, CDR1 is SEHNR, CDR2 FQNEAQ (reference sequence). This chain connects TRBV7-9 to TRBJ1-2; D is undetermined. Sequences were obtained from blood. The clonotype comes from a man aged 60 to 75 in good health. CDR3 DNA sequence: TGTGCCAGCAGCTTAGTGTCTGTTAACTATGGCTACACCTTC. This codes for CASSLVSVNYGYTF.